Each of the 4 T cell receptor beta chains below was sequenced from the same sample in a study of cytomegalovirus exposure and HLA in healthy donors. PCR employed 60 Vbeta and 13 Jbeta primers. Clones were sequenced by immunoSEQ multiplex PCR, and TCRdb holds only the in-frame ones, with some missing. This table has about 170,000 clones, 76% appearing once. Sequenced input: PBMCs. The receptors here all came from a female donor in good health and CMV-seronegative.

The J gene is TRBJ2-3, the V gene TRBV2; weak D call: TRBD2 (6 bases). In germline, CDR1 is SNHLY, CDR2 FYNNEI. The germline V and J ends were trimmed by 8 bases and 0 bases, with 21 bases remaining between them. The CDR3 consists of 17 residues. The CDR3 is CASRGGGNSLSTDTQYF. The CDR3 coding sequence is TGTGCCAGCCGGGGTGGCGGGAATTCTCTTAGCACAGATACGCAGTATTTT.

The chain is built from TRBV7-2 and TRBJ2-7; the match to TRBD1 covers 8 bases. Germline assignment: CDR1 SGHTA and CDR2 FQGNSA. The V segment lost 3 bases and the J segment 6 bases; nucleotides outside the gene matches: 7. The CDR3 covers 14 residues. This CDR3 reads CASSFGQGPLEQYF. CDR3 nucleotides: TGTGCCAGCAGCTTTGGACAGGGCCCTCTCGAGCAGTACTTC.

The DNA of the CDR3 is TGTGCCAGCAGGGGGCGACTAGCGGACCGCGAGCAGTACTTC. Translation gives CASRGRLADREQYF. J is TRBJ2-7 and V is TRBV28, with 9 bases fitting TRBD2. The germline V gene encodes CDR1 MDHEN and CDR2 SYDVKM. V lost 6 bases, J lost 6 bases, and 9 bases stayed unmatched. The CDR3 runs 14 residues.

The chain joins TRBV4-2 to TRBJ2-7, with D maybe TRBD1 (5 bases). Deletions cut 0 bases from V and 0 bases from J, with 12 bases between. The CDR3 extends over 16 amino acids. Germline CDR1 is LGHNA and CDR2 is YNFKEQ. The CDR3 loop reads CASSQDQGDSSYEQYF. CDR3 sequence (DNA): TGTGCCAGCAGCCAAGATCAAGGAGACAGCTCCTACGAGCAGTACTTC.